The 32 T cell receptor beta chains presented below share a single source sample, sequenced in a study of blood T cell repertoires in COVID-19. The protocol was immunoSEQ multiplex PCR, while the TCRdb copy is restricted to in-frame clones and leaves out a portion. The data hold around 27,000 clones, with 80% to 90% observed a single time. Sequencing was carried out using peripheral blood. These receptors were collected from a human donor in a cohort sampled during active COVID-19.

The genes are TRBV18 and TRBJ1-4; D gene uncertain. Germline V gene sequence: CDR1 KGHSH, CDR2 LQKENI. V gave up 6 bases and J gave up 3 bases, with 8 bases separating them. CDR3 length equals 13 residues. The CDR3 nucleotides are TGTGCCAGCTCTGGAGATCCTAATGAAAAACTGTTTTTT. Translated, it gives CASSGDPNEKLFF.

This sequence joins TRBV7-9 and TRBJ1-1, with D unclear. This CDR3 is built from 13 residues. Germline V gene data show CDR1 as SEHNR and CDR2 as FQNEAQ (reference sequence). Trimming cost V 2 bases and J 0 bases, with 4 bases left between them. Here the CDR3 DNA reads TGTGCCAGCAGCTTACCAGTGAACACTGAAGCTTTCTTT. The encoded protein is CASSLPVNTEAFF.

The chain carries TRBV6-5 and TRBJ1-2, with D uncertain. Germline lookup yields CDR1 MNHEY and CDR2 SVGAGI. Between the trimmed V and J ends, which lost 5 bases and 5 bases, there was a span of 12 bases. CDR3 length equals 13 residues. This CDR3 is CASSPPSVYGYTF. CDR3 nucleotide sequence: TGTGCCAGCAGTCCCCCGTCCGTATATGGCTACACCTTC.

The chain has TRBV5-4 and TRBJ2-7; TRBD1 agrees at 9 bases. Per the germline V gene, CDR1 is SGHNT and CDR2 is YYREEE (reference sequence). Trimming removed 2 bases from V and 2 bases from J; junction bases left unmatched: 2. The CDR3 length is 14 residues. The CDR3 bases are TGTGCCAGCAGCTTCCGGGACAGGGCCTACGAGCAGTACTTC. Its translation is CASSFRDRAYEQYF.

This sequence joins TRBV3-1 (or the pseudogene TRBV3-2) and TRBJ2-2; 8 bases fit TRBD2. With V trimmed by 0 bases and J by 5 bases, 11 bases remained unmatched. This CDR3 spans 18 amino acids. Germline CDR1 and CDR2: LGHDT and YNNKEL (reference sequence). The CDR3 loop is CASSQEGGGLAGTGELFF. The DNA of the CDR3 is TGTGCCAGCAGCCAAGAAGGAGGAGGACTAGCAGGTACCGGGGAGCTGTTTTTT.

The CDR3 loop reads CASSLAAGGTDTQYF. CDR3 bases: TGTGCCAGCAGCTTAGCGGCAGGGGGCACAGATACGCAGTATTTT. The chain recombines TRBV7-9 with TRBJ2-3; D may be TRBD1 (6 bases). The CDR3 contains 15 residues. Trimming pared 0 bases from V and 1 base from J, leaving 8 bases between. Germline CDR1 and CDR2: SEHNR and FQNEAQ (reference sequence).

The V call is TRBV2, the J call TRBJ1-2, with TRBD1 matching 9 bases. Germline CDR1 is SNHLY and CDR2 is FYNNEI. V was clipped by 8 bases and J by 4 bases; unmatched bases: 8. The length of the CDR3 is 14 residues. The CDR3 region is CASGDRDEGYGYTF. The CDR3 DNA reads TGTGCCAGCGGGGACAGGGATGAGGGCTATGGCTACACCTTC.

This clone was seen a few times. The rearrangement joins TRBV7-9 to TRBJ1-2, with D perhaps matching TRBD1 (5 bases). V gave up 5 bases and J gave up 0 bases, with 13 bases separating them. This CDR3 has 15 residues. Germline-derived CDR1 and CDR2 are SEHNR and FQNEAQ (reference sequence). The chain's CDR3 is CASSHYRSANYGYTF. As DNA, the CDR3 is TGTGCCAGCAGCCATTACAGGAGTGCTAACTATGGCTACACCTTC.

CDR3 sequence (DNA): TGTGCCAGCAGCCCCGCCCCGACAGAAAACTATGGCTACACCTTC. Amino acid sequence: CASSPAPTENYGYTF. The genes are TRBV7-3 and TRBJ1-2; possible D gene TRBD1, 5 bases. CDR3 size: 15 residues. Germline CDR1 SGHTA, CDR2 FQGTGA. V dropped 5 bases and J dropped 2 bases, with 15 bases sitting between them.

The rearrangement links TRBV3-1 (or the pseudogene TRBV3-2) to TRBJ1-2; D is perhaps TRBD1 (6 bases). V shed 2 bases and J shed 4 bases, with 20 bases lying between them. The CDR3 is 17 residues long. Per germline, CDR1 LGHDT and CDR2 YNNKEL (reference sequence). The CDR3 is CASSQRGSGRGAYGYTF. The CDR3 DNA sequence: TGTGCCAGCAGCCAAAGGGGTTCCGGACGGGGGGCCTATGGCTACACCTTC.

The chain employs TRBV11-2 and TRBJ2-2; D is possibly TRBD2 (6 bases). With 5 bases removed from V and 7 bases from J, the gap between germline ends came to 14 bases. Germline values: CDR1 SGHAT, CDR2 FQNNGV. There are 14 residues in the CDR3. In DNA, the CDR3 is TGTGCCAGCAGCCAGAATCTAGCGCGCGGGGAGCTGTTTTTT. This sequence encodes CASSQNLARGELFF.

The chain carries TRBV7-8 and TRBJ2-7; 7 nucleotides agree with TRBD2. This CDR3 has 14 residues. The ends lost 4 bases at V and 0 bases at J; junction bases unmatched: 3. Germline CDR1 SGHVS, CDR2 FQNEAQ. This CDR3 reads CASSSSGDSYEQYF. CDR3 bases: TGTGCCAGCAGCTCCAGCGGGGACTCCTACGAGCAGTACTTC. The complete variable domain, with remaining parts taken from reference TRBV7-8 and TRBJ2-7, reads GAGVSQSPRYKVAKRGQDVALRCDPISGHVSLFWYQQALGQGPEFLTYFQNEAQLDKSGLPSDRFFAERPEGSVSTLKIQRTQQEDSAVYLCASSSSGDSYEQYFGPGTRLTVT.

This clone was recorded only once. V usage is TRBV5-1 and J usage is TRBJ2-1; 11 nucleotides agree with TRBD1. The length of the CDR3 is 15 residues. The J segment lost 8 bases and the V segment lost 4 bases, leaving 8 bases of the junction unmatched. In germline, CDR1 is SGHRS, CDR2 YFSETQ. The CDR3 sequence: CASSHGQGAVDEQFF. CDR3 DNA: TGCGCCAGCAGCCACGGACAGGGGGCTGTAGATGAGCAGTTCTTC.

The CDR3 region is CASSWSGPTNTQYF. The CDR3 nucleotides read TGTGCCAGCAGCTGGAGCGGGCCCACAAATACGCAGTATTTT. The V gene is TRBV12-1, the J gene TRBJ2-3; the listed D gene, TRBD2, was not tested against the DNA. TRBV12-1 constitutes a pseudogene. This CDR3 region has 14 residues.

The gene calls are TRBV25-1 and TRBJ1-2; D gene uncertain. Between the trimmed V and J ends, which lost 3 bases and 2 bases, there was a span of 13 bases. CDR3 length equals 15 residues. The germline CDR1 and CDR2 sequences are MGHDK and SYGVNS. The CDR3 nucleotides read TGTGCCAGCAGTGAGGCAGGTATATTGAACTATGGCTACACCTTC. Translating gives CASSEAGILNYGYTF.

The V and J genes are TRBV7-8 and TRBJ2-1; 8 bases map to TRBD2. The CDR3 totals 16 residues. The V and J ends lost 6 bases and 6 bases, in that order; junction bases with no gene match: 13. From germline, CDR1 is SGHVS and CDR2 FQNEAQ. The CDR3 DNA follows: TGTGCCAGCAGATTCGTAGCGGGGTTGAAAGGCAATGAGCAGTTCTTC. Residues: CASRFVAGLKGNEQFF.

This clone occurred a few times. The gene calls are TRBV6-6 and TRBJ2-5; no reliable D call. Trimming pared 2 bases from V and 1 base from J, leaving 8 bases between. CDR1 MNHNY and CDR2 SVGAGI come from the germline V gene (reference sequence). This CDR3 contains 14 residues. CDR3 nucleotide sequence: TGTGCCAGCAGTTACGTCGGAGCCCAAGAGACCCAGTACTTC. Translated: CASSYVGAQETQYF.

This clone was observed a few times. The V and J genes are TRBV19 and TRBJ1-1; D possibly corresponds to TRBD1 (6 bases). The CDR3 is 14 amino acids. Germline V gene lookup returns CDR1 LNHDA and CDR2 SQIVND (reference sequence). With 5 bases removed from V and 6 bases from J, the gap between germline ends came to 16 bases. CDR3 DNA sequence: TGTGCCAGTAGTGCCGCCACAGGGTGGCCTGAAGCTTTCTTT. Residues: CASSAATGWPEAFF.

A word on this clone: The junction and the germline gene differ at one end; a read error may be behind it. The rearrangement uses TRBV6-5 and TRBJ2-2, with 8 bases fitting TRBD1. This CDR3 is 15 amino acids long. The germline V gene has CDR1 MNHEY and CDR2 SVGAGI. The DNA of the CDR3 is TGTGCCAGCAGGATTCAGGGGGCAGTCACCGGGAAGCTGTTTTTT. As protein: CASRIQGAVTGKLFF.

The chain couples TRBV24-1 to TRBJ2-2; 7 bases agree with TRBD1. The V gene's germline CDR1 is KGHDR and CDR2 SFDVKD. The CDR3 is 16 amino acids. Unmatched junction bases numbered 9, after V lost 3 bases and J lost 6 bases. The CDR3 loop is CATSDNRQGESGELFF. The CDR3 bases are TGTGCCACCAGTGATAATCGACAGGGAGAATCCGGGGAGCTGTTTTTT.

The chain carries TRBV7-2 and TRBJ2-4, with D possibly being TRBD2 (5 bases). The CDR3 runs to 14 residues. CDR1 SGHTA and CDR2 FQGNSA come from the germline V gene. Trimming left V 5 bases short and J 4 bases short, with 12 bases between. The DNA of the CDR3 is TGTGCCAGCAGCCAGCCGGGGATTAAAAACATTCAGTACTTC. This gives the protein CASSQPGIKNIQYF.

V gene TRBV2 combines with J gene TRBJ1-4; D may be TRBD1 (6 bases). CDR3 length: 16 amino acids. CDR1 is SNHLY, CDR2 FYNNEI, per germline. Trimming stripped 5 bases from V and 0 bases from J, with 13 bases between. The CDR3 DNA reads as TGTGCCAGCAGTTCCTTATCAGGGGCAACTAATGAAAAACTGTTTTTT. Protein: CASSSLSGATNEKLFF.

This clone was detected only a few times. The rearrangement links TRBV5-5 to TRBJ1-6, with TRBD1 identical over 7 bases. This CDR3 is built from 16 residues. Trimming took 1 base from V and 2 from J; bases not matched to a gene: 3. Germline V gene data show CDR1 as SGHKS and CDR2 as YYEKEE (reference sequence). CDR3 bases: TGTGCCAGCAGCTTGTACAGGGGTGCCTATAATTCACCCCTCCACTTT. Encoded protein: CASSLYRGAYNSPLHF.

V usage is TRBV4-1 and J usage is TRBJ2-1; 9 bases fit TRBD2. J gave up 8 bases and V 3 bases, and 14 bases lay outside the gene matches. The V gene's germline CDR1 is MGHRA and CDR2 YSYEKL. This CDR3 is 17 amino acids long. CDR3 coding DNA: TGCGCCAGCAGCCAGAGGGCTAGCGGGGTCCCCTGGGATGAGCAGTTCTTC. Its protein product is CASSQRASGVPWDEQFF.

The chain carries TRBV19 and TRBJ1-3; 7 bases are a match to TRBD1. Germline CDR1 reads LNHDA; CDR2 reads SQIVND (reference sequence). This CDR3 region has 18 residues. V was clipped by 3 bases and J by 5 bases; unmatched bases: 16. As DNA, the CDR3 is TGTGCCAGTAGTATTGCCCCATCCGACGTACAGGGGAGAAACACCATATATTTT. It translates to CASSIAPSDVQGRNTIYF.

J is TRBJ2-7 and V is TRBV4-2; TRBD2 matches at 10 bases. Trimming removed 3 bases from V and 0 bases from J; junction bases left unmatched: 5. The V gene's germline CDR1 is LGHNA and CDR2 YNFKEQ. This CDR3 region has 16 residues. The CDR3 sequence is CASSQATSGASYEQYF. For the CDR3, the DNA is TGTGCCAGCAGCCAGGCCACTAGCGGGGCCTCCTACGAGCAGTACTTC.

The chain links TRBV11-3 to TRBJ2-2; unclear D gene. V lost 3 bases and J 5 bases, leaving 7 bases between the germline ends. This CDR3 spans 13 amino acids. The V gene's germline CDR1 is SGHNT and CDR2 YENEEA. CDR3 protein: CASSFSSTGELFF. The CDR3 DNA follows: TGTGCCAGCAGCTTCTCGTCTACCGGGGAGCTGTTTTTT. Filled out from reference TRBV11-3 and TRBJ2-2, the complete variable domain reads EAGVVQSPRYKIIEKKQPVAFWCNPISGHNTLYWYLQNLGQGPELLIRYENEEAVDDSQLPKDRFSAERLKGVDSTLKIQPAELGDSAVYLCASSFSSTGELFFGEGSRLTVL.

This chain joins TRBV5-5 and TRBJ1-2; the D gene is possibly TRBD1 (6 bases). This CDR3 contains 15 residues. From germline, CDR1 is SGHKS and CDR2 YYEKEE (reference sequence). The V and J ends lost 2 bases and 4 bases respectively, with 15 bases between them. CDR3 protein: CASSFQRGASYGYTF. DNA of the CDR3: TGTGCCAGCAGCTTCCAACGGGGGGCCAGCTATGGCTACACCTTC. Full variable domain (rest looked up from reference TRBV5-5 and TRBJ1-2): DAGVTQSPTHLIKTRGQQVTLRCSPISGHKSVSWYQQVLGQGPQFIFQYYEKEERGRGNFPDRFSARQFPNYSSELNVNALLLGDSALYLCASSFQRGASYGYTFGSGTRLTVV.

The chain has TRBV6-7 and TRBJ2-5; 8 nucleotides align to TRBD2. TRBV6-7 is an open reading frame whose function is uncertain. This CDR3 comprises 15 residues. J was trimmed by 3 bases and V by 0 bases; bases with no gene match: 3. The CDR3 DNA is TGTGCCAGCAGTTACTCGACAGCGGGGGAAGAGACCCAGTACTTC. It translates to CASSYSTAGEETQYF.

J is TRBJ1-3 and V is TRBV9; 7 nucleotides align to TRBD1. V was clipped by 0 bases and J by 12 bases; unmatched bases: 12. Germline CDR1 reads SGDLS; CDR2 reads YYNGEE. The CDR3 has 15 amino acids. The CDR3 loop reads CASSVGGDSTTSIYF. As DNA, the CDR3 is TGTGCCAGCAGCGTAGGAGGGGACAGCACTACAAGCATATATTTT.

The chain carries TRBV5-4 and TRBJ1-6, with 8 bases that match TRBD1. This CDR3 comprises 15 residues. Germline V gives CDR1 SGHNT, CDR2 YYREEE (reference sequence). With V trimmed by 2 bases and J by 6 bases, 4 bases remained unmatched. Here the CDR3 DNA reads TGTGCCAGCAGCTTTAGGGACAGGAGTAATTCACCCCTCCACTTT. Translation gives CASSFRDRSNSPLHF.

This chain links TRBV21-1 with TRBJ1-6. TRBV21-1 is an annotated pseudogene. The CDR3 spans 15 residues. CDR3 nucleotides: TGTGCCAGCTGCGGGAAGACAAAGTATAATTCACCCCTCCACTTT. It codes for CASCGKTKYNSPLHF.